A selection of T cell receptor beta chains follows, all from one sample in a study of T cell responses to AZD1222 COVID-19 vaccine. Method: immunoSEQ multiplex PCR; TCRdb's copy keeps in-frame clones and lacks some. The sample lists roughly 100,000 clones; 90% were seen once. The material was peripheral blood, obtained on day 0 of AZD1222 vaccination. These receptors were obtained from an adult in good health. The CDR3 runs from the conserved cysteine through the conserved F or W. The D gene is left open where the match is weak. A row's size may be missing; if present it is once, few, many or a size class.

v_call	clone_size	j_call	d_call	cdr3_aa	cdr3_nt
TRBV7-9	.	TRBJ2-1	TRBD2	CASSTGTSHNEQFF	TGTGCCAGCAGCACCGGGACTAGTCACAATGAGCAGTTCTTC
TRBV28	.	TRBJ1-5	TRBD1	CASSSTGTGQPQHF	TGTGCCAGCAGCTCGACAGGGACGGGTCAGCCCCAGCATTTT
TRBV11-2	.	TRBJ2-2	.	CASSLSHGHTGELFF	TGTGCCAGCAGCTTATCTCACGGACACACCGGGGAGCTGTTTTTT
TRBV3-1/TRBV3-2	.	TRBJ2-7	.	CASSPMGPSSSYEQYF	TGTGCCAGCAGCCCGATGGGCCCTTCGAGCTCCTACGAGCAGTACTTC
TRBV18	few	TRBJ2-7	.	CASSPRGVSYEQYF	TGTGCCAGCTCACCACGCGGGGTCAGCTACGAGCAGTACTTC
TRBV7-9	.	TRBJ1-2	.	CASSWTRGQGGGYTF	TGTGCCAGCAGCTGGACCAGGGGCCAAGGGGGTGGCTACACCTTC
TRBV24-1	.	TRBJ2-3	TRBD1	CATGHRGNADTQYF	TGTGCCACCGGTCACAGGGGGAATGCAGATACGCAGTATTTT
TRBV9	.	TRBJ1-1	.	CASSEEDSTEAFF	TGTGCCAGCAGCGAAGAGGACAGCACTGAAGCTTTCTTT
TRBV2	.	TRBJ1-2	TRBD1	CARGTGKSRYGYTF	TGTGCCAGGGGGACAGGGAAGTCTCGGTATGGCTACACCTTC
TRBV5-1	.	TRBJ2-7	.	CASSLVGYEQYF	TGCGCCAGCAGCTTAGTGGGCTACGAGCAGTACTTC
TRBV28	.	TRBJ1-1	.	CAVRGNTEAFF	TGTGCCGTAAGAGGGAACACTGAAGCTTTCTTT
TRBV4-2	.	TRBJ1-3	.	CASSQTISAGNTIYF	TGTGCCAGCAGCCAAACAATTAGTGCTGGAAACACCATATATTTT
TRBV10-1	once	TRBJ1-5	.	CASSESLYSNQPQHF	TGCGCCAGCAGTGAGTCGCTTTATAGCAATCAGCCCCAGCATTTT
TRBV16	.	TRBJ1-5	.	CASTPTGAGSNQPQHF	TGTGCCAGCACCCCGACGGGGGCGGGAAGCAATCAGCCCCAGCATTTT
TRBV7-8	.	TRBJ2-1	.	CASSSGTPLSYNEQFF	TGTGCCAGCAGCTCCGGGACTCCCCTCTCCTACAATGAGCAGTTCTTC
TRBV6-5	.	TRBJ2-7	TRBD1	CASSNGQETSYEQYF	TGTGCCAGCAGCAACGGACAGGAAACGTCCTACGAGCAGTACTTC
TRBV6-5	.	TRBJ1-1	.	CASSYAGLGNTEAFF	TGTGCCAGCAGTTATGCGGGTCTTGGTAACACTGAAGCTTTCTTT
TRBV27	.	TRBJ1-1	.	CASTPSGRGGTEAFF	TGTGCCAGCACCCCCAGTGGCAGGGGAGGCACTGAAGCTTTCTTT
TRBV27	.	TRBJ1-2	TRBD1	CASSFLPQQGNGYTF	TGTGCCAGCAGTTTCCTCCCACAACAGGGGAATGGCTACACCTTC
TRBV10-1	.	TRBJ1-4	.	CASSRGQVNEKLFF	TGCGCCAGCAGCCGCGGACAAGTTAATGAAAAACTGTTTTTT
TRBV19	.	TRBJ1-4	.	CASSIRDPTNEKLFF	TGTGCCAGTAGTATCAGGGACCCAACTAATGAAAAACTGTTTTTT
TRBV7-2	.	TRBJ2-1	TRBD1	CASNSWDRLYNEQFF	TGTGCCAGCAACTCTTGGGACAGACTCTACAATGAGCAGTTCTTC
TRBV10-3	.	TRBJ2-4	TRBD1	CATGTGGNIQYF	TGTGCCACCGGGACAGGCGGAAACATTCAGTACTTC
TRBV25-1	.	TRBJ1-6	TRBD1	CASRDRGSPLHF	TGTGCCAGCCGGGACAGGGGGTCACCCCTCCACTTT
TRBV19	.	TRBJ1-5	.	CAVGQPQHF	TGTGCCGTGGGTCAGCCCCAGCATTTT
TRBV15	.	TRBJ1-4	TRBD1	CATSSRPGQGRDEKLFF	TGTGCCACCAGCTCTCGTCCGGGACAGGGGAGGGATGAAAAACTGTTTTTT
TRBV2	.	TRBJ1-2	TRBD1	CASSEGRTGADGYTF	TGTGCCAGCAGTGAAGGCAGGACAGGGGCCGATGGCTACACCTTC
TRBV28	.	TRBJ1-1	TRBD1	CASSNDREVAEAFF	TGTGCCAGCAGTAACGACAGGGAGGTCGCTGAAGCTTTCTTT
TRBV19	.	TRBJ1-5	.	CASSIGAYSNQPQHF	TGTGCCAGTAGTATCGGGGCGTATAGCAATCAGCCCCAGCATTTT
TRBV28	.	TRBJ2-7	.	CATGTPSTREQYF	TGTGCCACCGGGACACCGAGCACCAGGGAGCAGTACTTC
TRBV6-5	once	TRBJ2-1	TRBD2	CASQSGGAYNEQFF	TGTGCCAGCCAAAGCGGGGGGGCCTACAATGAGCAGTTCTTC
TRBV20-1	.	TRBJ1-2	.	CSAGWDYGYTF	TGCAGTGCCGGATGGGACTATGGCTACACCTTC
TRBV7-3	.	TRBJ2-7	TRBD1	CASSPGGSYEQYF	TGTGCCAGCAGCCCAGGGGGCTCCTACGAGCAGTACTTC
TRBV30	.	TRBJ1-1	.	CAWSKGRVSNTEAFF	TGTGCCTGGAGTAAGGGGCGGGTCTCGAACACTGAAGCTTTCTTT
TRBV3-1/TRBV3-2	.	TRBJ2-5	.	CASSHQETQYF	TGTGCCAGCAGCCACCAGGAGACCCAGTACTTC
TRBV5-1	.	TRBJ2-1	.	CASSLGQPSNEQFF	TGCGCCAGCAGCTTGGGTCAGCCCTCCAATGAGCAGTTCTTC
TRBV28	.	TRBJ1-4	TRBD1	CASSPQGGVEKLFF	TGTGCCAGCAGTCCCCAGGGGGGCGTTGAAAAACTGTTTTTT
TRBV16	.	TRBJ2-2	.	CASSQYRASGELFF	TGTGCCAGCAGCCAATACAGGGCCAGCGGGGAGCTGTTTTTT
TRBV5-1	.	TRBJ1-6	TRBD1	CASSLSGGAYSPLHF	TGCGCCAGCAGCTTGTCAGGGGGCGCGTATTCACCCCTCCACTTT